One sample yielded the 14 T cell receptor beta chains listed below, sequenced in a study of T cells in Graves' hyperthyroidism and ophthalmopathy. TCR beta CDR3 regions were amplified from RNA. TCR CDR3 regions were first amplified by RT-PCR with HTBI primers. Each CDR3 protein is one row after TCRdb ran MiXCR on the multiplex PCR reads. Among about 610,000 distinct CDR3 sequences listed, around 15% were seen once. Sequencing was done on a sample of blood. The source of these receptors is a woman between 40 and 50 years old with Graves' ophthalmopathy.

This clonotype was found many times. The gene calls are TRBV20-1 and TRBJ1-3; D not resolved. CDR3 length: 8 amino acids. Germline V gene data show CDR1 as DFQATT and CDR2 as SNEGSKA (reference sequence). V was shortened by 3 bases and J by 11 bases, with 2 bases between the two germline ends. The CDR3 DNA reads as TGCAGTGCTAGGGCCATATATTTT. Protein product: CSARAIYF.

This clonotype showed up many times. The chain carries TRBV28 and TRBJ2-7; 7 bases agree with TRBD2. The trim removed 5 bases at V and 4 bases at J, leaving 11 bases unmatched. Per the germline V gene, CDR1 is MDHEN and CDR2 is SYDVKM. The CDR3 contains 15 residues. This CDR3 reads CASSPGGGPNYEQYF. The CDR3 DNA is TGTGCCAGCAGTCCGGGAGGAGGACCTAATTACGAGCAGTACTTC.

This clonotype has at least ten counts. V is TRBV29-1 and J is TRBJ2-7; D is possibly TRBD2 (5 bases). Trimming cost V 3 bases and J 3 bases, with 15 bases left between them. CDR3 size: 14 residues. Germline values: CDR1 SQVTM, CDR2 ANQGSEA. For the CDR3, the DNA is TGCAGCGTTGAGGTCCCGGGAAGTGGCTACGAGCAGTACTTC. It encodes CSVEVPGSGYEQYF.

This clonotype was picked up a small number of times. This chain joins TRBV5-8 and TRBJ1-1; D remains unclear. V shed 2 bases and J shed 5 bases, with 10 bases lying between them. This CDR3 contains 13 residues. CDR1 SGHTS and CDR2 YDEGEE come from the germline V gene. The CDR3 loop reads CASSFRLGTEAFF. For the CDR3, the DNA is TGTGCCAGCAGCTTCAGACTGGGGACTGAAGCTTTCTTT.

This clonotype was seen many times. CDR3 nucleotide sequence: TGTGCCAGCAGCTTTGTAAATCAAGAGACCCAGTACTTC. This translates into CASSFVNQETQYF. The chain employs TRBV7-2 and TRBJ2-5; D remains ambiguous. Per germline, CDR1 SGHTA and CDR2 FQGNSA. V lost 3 bases and J lost 2, with 7 bases in between. This CDR3 contains 13 residues.

This clonotype was seen repeatedly, ten times or more. V and J are TRBV7-2 and TRBJ1-2, with 7 bases aligning to TRBD1. The CDR3 spans 13 residues. V was clipped by 7 bases and J by 13 bases; unmatched bases: 15. Germline CDR1 is SGHTA and CDR2 is FQGNSA. CDR3 bases: TGTGCCAGCAACCCCCTACCGGAGGGGGCTCTCACCTTC. Translation gives CASNPLPEGALTF.

This clonotype occurred a few times. A much bigger clone sits one base away, suggesting this may be a read error. CDR3 sequence (DNA): TGTGCCAGCGGCGAAGGGAGCCGGACGGAGACCCAGTACTTC. It translates to CASGEGSRTETQYF. The V gene is TRBV12-3 or TRBV12-4, the J gene TRBJ2-5, with D tentatively TRBD2 (5 bases). V was shortened by 8 bases and J by 5 bases, with 18 bases between the two germline ends. The CDR3 extends over 14 amino acids.

This clonotype has ten or more counts. This chain joins TRBV15 and TRBJ2-1, with 7 bases aligning to TRBD2. Trimming took 1 base from V and 2 from J; bases not matched to a gene: 2. CDR3 length: 15 residues. Looked up from germline, CDR1 is LNHNV and CDR2 is YYDKDF (reference sequence). The CDR3 bases are TGTGCCACCAGCAGAGTTGCGGGAGCCTACAATGAGCAGTTCTTC. Translated, it gives CATSRVAGAYNEQFF. Full variable domain (remainder filled in from reference TRBV15 and TRBJ2-1): DAMVIQNPRYQVTQFGKPVTLSCSQTLNHNVMYWYQQKSSQAPKLLFHYYDKDFNNEADTPDNFQSRRPNTSFCFLDIRSPGLGDTAMYLCATSRVAGAYNEQFFGPGTRLTVL.

There are many counts of this clonotype. This rearrangement joins TRBV11-2 to TRBJ2-7; 10 positions agree with TRBD2. Unmatched junction bases numbered 4, after V lost 5 bases and J lost 0 bases. Per the germline V gene, CDR1 is SGHAT and CDR2 is FQNNGV. The CDR3 runs to 15 residues. The CDR3 reads CASSILAGSSYEQYF. DNA for the CDR3: TGTGCCAGCAGCATACTAGCGGGATCCTCCTACGAGCAGTACTTC. Complete variable domain (other parts from reference TRBV11-2 and TRBJ2-7): EAGVAQSPRYKIIEKRQSVAFWCNPISGHATLYWYQQILGQGPKLLIQFQNNGVVDDSQLPKDRFSAERLKGVDSTLKIQPAKLEDSAVYLCASSILAGSSYEQYFGPGTRLTVT.

Ten or more counts support this clonotype. The chain has TRBV13 and TRBJ1-1, with a weak D call TRBD1 (5 bases). Trimming pared 5 bases from V and 3 bases from J, leaving 10 bases between. Looked up from germline, CDR1 is PRHDT and CDR2 is FYEKMQ (reference sequence). The CDR3 is 13 residues long. DNA for the CDR3: TGTGCCAGCAGCGTCCGGGGGGACACTGAAGCTTTCTTT. Its translation: CASSVRGDTEAFF.

In this sample, this clonotype turned up many times. J is TRBJ2-7 and V is TRBV20-1, with D possibly matching TRBD1 (5 bases). Per germline, CDR1 DFQATT and CDR2 SNEGSKA (reference sequence). Trimming took off 0 bases at V and 3 bases at J, with 15 bases between the two ends. This CDR3 has 15 residues. The CDR3 loop reads CSARDVRVSNYEQYF. For the CDR3, the DNA is TGCAGTGCTAGAGACGTCAGGGTCTCAAACTACGAGCAGTACTTC.

A few counts support this clonotype. The CDR3 nucleotides are TGTGCCAGCAGTTCCTACTCCAGGCAGGGGGTTAACTATGGCTACACCTTC. Translation gives CASSSYSRQGVNYGYTF. V gene TRBV27 combines with J gene TRBJ1-2; 7 bases line up with TRBD1. In germline, CDR1 is MNHEY, CDR2 SMNVEV (reference sequence). The CDR3 loop spans 17 amino acids. V dropped 4 bases and J dropped 1; count of bases not matched to a gene: 12.

The chain uses TRBV9 and TRBJ2-5; D is undetermined. Germline CDR1 SGDLS, CDR2 YYNGEE. V was clipped by 4 bases and J by 0 bases, with 16 bases between them. This CDR3 comprises 16 residues. Written as DNA, the CDR3 is TGTGCCAGCAGCCTCTCCCCCGATACCTACCAAGAGACCCAGTACTTC. It yields the protein CASSLSPDTYQETQYF.

This clonotype was recorded at least ten times. The chain links TRBV20-1 to TRBJ2-7; no definite D call. The germline V and J ends were trimmed by 3 bases and 4 bases, with 7 bases remaining between them. This CDR3 has 11 residues. From germline, CDR1 is DFQATT and CDR2 SNEGSKA (reference sequence). CDR3 residues: CSARWRYEQYF. CDR3 DNA sequence: TGCAGTGCTAGGTGGCGTTACGAGCAGTACTTC.